Included here is one TCR beta chain sequence, with context. What it recognizes is unknown. The length of the CDR3 is 15 residues. Germline CDR1 reads SGHRS; CDR2 reads YFSETQ. This sample is drawn from a study of monozygotic twins with inflammatory bowel disease. Blood samples of roughly 2.5 ml were drawn from every donor. Study-wide points: No discrimination was achieved between different T cell subtypes. Fewer shared clonotypes with others were found in IBD patients than in healthy twins, especially with disease activity.

Making cDNA involved eight separate reactions per sample. TCRdb reprocessed the 5' RACE reads, with one entry per CDR3 protein and no DNA. The table for this sample gives a few hundred thousand distinct CDR3 sequences. This rearrangement joins TRBV5-1 to TRBJ1-1; TCRdb returns TRBD1, unconfirmable since there is no DNA. This clonotype originated in a human donor with ulcerative colitis or Crohn's disease, or a healthy co-twin of an affected twin (not recorded which). The source material was blood. The CDR3 spells CASSSLTGEVTEAFF.